This TCR beta chain stems from a study of tumor and adjacent non-tumor tissue in lung cancer. General study points: Tumor tissue had significantly higher TCR diversity than normal lung.

No cell sorting was done before RNA was extracted from the tissue. TCRbeta libraries were built with three rounds of nested PCR, modified from ARM-PCR. TCRdb reprocessed the multiplex PCR reads via MiXCR and lists one record per CDR3 protein. The data contain some 71,000 distinct CDR3 sequences, over 55% of them seen just once; the ten biggest clones take up 8% to 10%. As regards this clonotype: Its antigen is unidentified. With a much larger clone just one base away, this may be a read error.

CDR3 length equals 12 residues. Germline assignment: CDR1 DFQATT and CDR2 SNEGSKA (reference sequence). With 7 bases removed from V and 7 bases from J, the gap between germline ends came to 16 bases. The sample was lung tumor tissue. V usage is TRBV20-1 and J usage is TRBJ2-5; no definite D call. The sequence derives from a woman in her thirties or forties with non-small cell lung cancer. The CDR3 region is CSVSRTQTTQYF. The CDR3, as DNA: TGCAGTGTTAGTAGAACCCAGACGACCCAGTACTTC.